Listed here is a single TCR beta chain. Repertoires were generated with immunoSEQ multiplex PCR, while TCRdb's copy carries only in-frame clones and drops some. The sample has about 120,000 clones; roughly 90% are singletons. The CDR3 totals 18 residues. Germline CDR1 is SGHRS and CDR2 is YFSETQ. V lost 0 bases to trimming and J lost 0 bases, with 13 bases between them. This sample is drawn from a study of blood T cell repertoires in COVID-19. Study-level background: In each case, the material was cDNA or gDNA derived from T cells, B-cell-depleted T cells, or PBMCs.

The receptor's source is a man aged 45 to 65 with active COVID-19. Specimen: peripheral blood. This chain uses TRBV5-1 with TRBJ2-6, with unresolved D. The CDR3 protein is CASSLDGIRYSGANVLTF. In DNA form, the CDR3 reads TGCGCCAGCAGCTTGGATGGTATCAGATACTCTGGGGCCAACGTCCTGACTTTC.